This T cell receptor beta chain emerged from a study of metastatic and nonmetastatic thyroid tumors. Study summary: Repertoire comparison spanned blood and tumor or nodule tissue of malignant and benign thyroid patients. General study results and limits: Significantly higher TCR beta diversity was reportedly seen in malignant thyroid tumors than benign nodules, in blood and tumor.

In the original processing: Between-group CDR3 differences, defined by clinicopathological status, yielded a distant-metastasis classifier for papillary thyroid cancer. TCRdb called clones again from the PCR reads with MiXCR. The V and J calls and clone size come from TCRdb's table, not from the authors' own analysis. The data contain approximately 25,000 clones, roughly 14% of them seen just once; the ten biggest clones take up about 15%. CDR1 is DFQATT, CDR2 SNEGSKA, per germline (reference sequence). This CDR3 spans 12 amino acids. Notes on this clone: Its target is unknown. Relative to the germline gene, one junction end is altered; a read error may explain this.

Not a single patient had been given any form of treatment at any point before undergoing thyroid surgery. The TCR comes from a male donor with papillary thyroid cancer or a benign thyroid nodule (not recorded which). Some clones in this sample may be carry-over from other donors' samples. Sample: blood. This rearrangement joins TRBV20-1 to TRBJ2-7; D not resolved. The CDR3 loop is CSAGEANYEQYF. CDR3 in DNA: TGCAGTGCTGGAGAGGCAAACTACGAGCAGTACTTC.